A single sample is the source of the 11 T cell receptor beta chains below, sequenced in a study of radiotherapy plus CTLA-4 blockade in lung cancer. Assay: immunoSEQ multiplex PCR; the TCRdb copy retains only in-frame clones and omits some. The sample consists of 13,000 or so clones, about 88% of them appearing once. This specimen consisted of peripheral blood, obtained from a patient treated with radiotherapy plus ipilimumab. All receptors come from a human donor with non-small cell lung cancer that progressed on radiotherapy plus ipilimumab.

The gene calls are TRBV27 and TRBJ1-6, with D unclear. The length of the CDR3 is 15 residues. Trimming removed 3 bases at V and 9 bases at J, with 15 bases between. Germline CDR1 is MNHEY and CDR2 is SMNVEV (reference sequence). The CDR3 protein is CASSLEGGMGSPLHF. The CDR3 DNA is TGTGCCAGCAGTTTGGAGGGCGGGATGGGTTCACCCCTCCACTTT.

The CDR3 DNA reads as TGTGCCAGCAGTTCTCCTCCGGGACAGGTTAACACTGAAGCTTTCTTT. Translation: CASSSPPGQVNTEAFF. The chain joins TRBV6-6 to TRBJ1-1; 8 positions agree with TRBD1. CDR1 and CDR2 from the germline V gene are MNHNY and SVGAGI (reference sequence). The CDR3 runs to 16 residues. V lost 4 bases, J lost 2 bases, and 9 bases stayed unmatched.

J is TRBJ2-3 and V is TRBV10-3, with TRBD2 matching over 11 bases. After removal of 3 bases from V and 0 bases from J, the junction contained 5 bases not matched to a gene. The CDR3 extends over 17 amino acids. Germline V gene data show CDR1 as ENHRY and CDR2 as SYGVKD. The CDR3 reads CAISELAGVTSTDTQYF. The CDR3 DNA sequence: TGTGCCATCAGTGAACTAGCGGGGGTTACTAGCACAGATACGCAGTATTTT.

The chain joins TRBV27 to TRBJ2-7, with D uncertain. CDR3 length equals 15 residues. Germline CDR1 reads MNHEY; CDR2 reads SMNVEV (reference sequence). Trimming shortened V by 5 bases and J by 0 bases, and 14 bases separated the two germline ends. CDR3 sequence reads: CASSHTHGSSYEQYF. As DNA, the CDR3 is TGTGCCAGCAGTCATACCCACGGTAGCTCCTACGAGCAGTACTTC.

This clone was seen only a few times. The CDR3: CASSAGTGNTIYF. The CDR3 DNA sequence: TGTGCCAGCAGTGCAGGGACTGGAAACACCATATATTTT. The chain carries TRBV2 and TRBJ1-3, with D maybe TRBD1 (5 bases). Germline CDR1 is SNHLY and CDR2 is FYNNEI. The CDR3 has 13 residues. V lost 4 bases and J lost 2, with 6 bases in between.

V gene TRBV7-4 combines with J gene TRBJ1-1; no definite D call. This CDR3 has 14 residues. The V gene's germline CDR1 is SGHVT and CDR2 SQSDAQ. V was clipped by 5 bases and J by 4 bases, with 14 bases between them. CDR3 nucleotides: TGTGCCAGCAGCCTCCCCAAGGTTGGCACTGAAGCTTTCTTT. It is translated as CASSLPKVGTEAFF.

This sequence joins TRBV4-3 and TRBJ1-1; D unclear. Deletions cut 0 bases from V and 5 bases from J, with 7 bases between. The CDR3 has 13 amino acids. From germline, CDR1 is LGHNA and CDR2 YSLEER. CDR3 coding DNA: TGCGCCAGCAGCCAAGATAAGGCGACTGAAGCTTTCTTT. It is translated as CASSQDKATEAFF.

The V and J genes are TRBV25-1 and TRBJ1-1, with no clear D. Trimming removed 3 bases from V and 5 bases from J, with 4 bases in between. The germline CDR1 and CDR2 sequences are MGHDK and SYGVNS. The CDR3 has 11 amino acids. The CDR3 DNA reads TGTGCCAGCAGTGATTGGACTGAAGCTTTCTTT. Translation: CASSDWTEAFF.

This clone was counted between two and nine times. CDR3 region: CASSFSSGGAGTGELFF. The CDR3 nucleotides are TGCGCCAGCAGCTTTTCTAGCGGGGGGGCCGGAACCGGGGAGCTGTTTTTT. The genes are TRBV5-1 and TRBJ2-2, with TRBD2 matching 12 bases. This CDR3 has 17 amino acids. Looked up from germline, CDR1 is SGHRS and CDR2 is YFSETQ. V lost 2 bases, J lost 5 bases, and 7 bases stayed unmatched.

The CDR3 sequence is CASSSLQGEETQYF. In DNA form, the CDR3 reads TGTGCCAGCAGCTCATTACAGGGGGAAGAGACCCAGTACTTC. The genes are TRBV7-9 and TRBJ2-5, with 8 bases matching TRBD1. V trimming: 4 bases; J trimming: 3 bases; junction bases outside the gene matches: 4. Germline V gene sequence: CDR1 SEHNR, CDR2 FQNEAQ (reference sequence). The CDR3 has 14 residues.

The chain combines TRBV4-1 with TRBJ2-7, with 7 bases fitting TRBD1. CDR3 length: 16 residues. V was pared by 0 bases and J by 5 bases, with 10 bases of the junction left unmatched. Germline V lookup: CDR1 MGHRA, CDR2 YSYEKL. The DNA for the CDR3 is TGCGCCAGCAGCCAAGATCTGACAGGGACCGGCCACGAGCAGTACTTC. Its protein product is CASSQDLTGTGHEQYF.